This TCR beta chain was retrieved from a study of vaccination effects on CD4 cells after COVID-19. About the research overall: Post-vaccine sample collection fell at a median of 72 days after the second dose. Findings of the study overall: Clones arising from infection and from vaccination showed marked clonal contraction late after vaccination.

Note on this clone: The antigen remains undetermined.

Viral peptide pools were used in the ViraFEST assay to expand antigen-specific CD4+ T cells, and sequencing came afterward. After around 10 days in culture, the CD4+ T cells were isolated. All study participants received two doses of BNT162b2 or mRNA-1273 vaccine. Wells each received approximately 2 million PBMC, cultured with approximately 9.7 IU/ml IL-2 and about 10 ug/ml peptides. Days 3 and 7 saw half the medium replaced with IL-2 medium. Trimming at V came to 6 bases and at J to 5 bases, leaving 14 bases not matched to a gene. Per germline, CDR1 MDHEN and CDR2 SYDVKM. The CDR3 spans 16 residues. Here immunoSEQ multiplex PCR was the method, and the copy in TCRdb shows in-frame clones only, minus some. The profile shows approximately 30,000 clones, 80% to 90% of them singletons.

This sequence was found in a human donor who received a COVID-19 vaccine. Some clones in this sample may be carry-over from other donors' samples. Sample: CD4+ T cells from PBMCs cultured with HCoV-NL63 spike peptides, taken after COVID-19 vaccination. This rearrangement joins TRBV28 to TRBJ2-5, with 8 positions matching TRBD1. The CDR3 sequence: CASRTLRTGPRETQYF. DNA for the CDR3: TGTGCCAGCAGGACCCTCAGGACAGGGCCGAGGGAGACCCAGTACTTC.